This TCR beta chain was captured in a study of cytomegalovirus exposure and HLA in healthy donors. The donors were healthy bone marrow donors. As regards this clone: Its antigen is undetermined.

Germline assignment: CDR1 LNHNV and CDR2 YYDKDF (reference sequence). The CDR3 consists of 14 residues. Trimming at V came to 4 bases and at J to 2 bases, leaving 4 bases not matched to a gene. With 60 Vbeta and 13 Jbeta primers, the PCR was carried out. Generated by immunoSEQ multiplex PCR, the TCRdb table keeps only in-frame clones and is missing some. The top ten clones hold 3% to 3.5% of a sample with some 130,000 clones, over 70% of them seen once. Findings and limits, study-wide: The authors confirmed in vitro that a few CMV-associated chains were specific for CMV antigens. For TCR beta chains, V- and J-gene trimming was later linked to a missense DCLRE1C variant. The classifier was said to identify cytomegalovirus status with high specificity and sensitivity.

The rearrangement links TRBV15 to TRBJ2-5; 7 nucleotides align to TRBD2. Sequencing was carried out using PBMCs. This clonotype was obtained from a man aged 35-49 years in good health and CMV-seronegative. CDR3 nucleotide sequence: TGTGCCACCAGCACAAGCGGGGTTCAAGAGACCCAGTACTTC. This encodes CATSTSGVQETQYF.